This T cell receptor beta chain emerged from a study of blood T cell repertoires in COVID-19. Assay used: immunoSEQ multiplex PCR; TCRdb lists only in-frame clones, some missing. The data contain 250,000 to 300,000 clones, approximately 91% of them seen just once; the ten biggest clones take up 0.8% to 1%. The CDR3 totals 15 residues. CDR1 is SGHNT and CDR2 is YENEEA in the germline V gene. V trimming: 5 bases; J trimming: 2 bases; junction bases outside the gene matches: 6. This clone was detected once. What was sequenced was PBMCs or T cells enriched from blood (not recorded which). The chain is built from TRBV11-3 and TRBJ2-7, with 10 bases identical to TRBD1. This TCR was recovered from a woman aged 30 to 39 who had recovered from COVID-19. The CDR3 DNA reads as TGTGCCAGCAGCCCCACCGGGACAGGGGCCTACGAGCAGTACTTC. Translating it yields CASSPTGTGAYEQYF.